Presented here are 22 T cell receptor beta chains from one specimen sequenced in a study of CD8+ T cells in alopecia areata. Following extraction, RNA underwent reverse transcription to cDNA, which served as the sequencing template. Sequenced by immunoSEQ multiplex PCR; TCRdb stores in-frame clones only, minus some. Among about 110,000 clones listed, 45% to 70% were seen once. Sequencing input: CD8+ T cells sorted from blood. These receptors all come from a human donor in good health.

This chain uses TRBV28 with TRBJ2-7, with 8 bases that match TRBD1. This CDR3 is built from 15 residues. Unmatched junction bases numbered 3, after V lost 0 bases and J lost 2 bases. CDR1 is MDHEN, CDR2 SYDVKM, per germline. In DNA form, the CDR3 reads TGTGCCAGCAGTTTATGGGTGGACAGGGCCTACGAGCAGTACTTC. This gives the protein CASSLWVDRAYEQYF.

The chain uses TRBV30 and TRBJ2-3, with TRBD2 identical over 14 bases. V was pared by 5 bases and J by 0 bases, with 7 bases of the junction left unmatched. CDR1 is GTSNPN, CDR2 SVGIG, per germline (reference sequence). This CDR3 has 17 residues. CDR3 nucleotide sequence: TGTGCCTGGGCCGGGACTAGCGGGGGCCCCAGCACAGATACGCAGTATTTT. It is translated as CAWAGTSGGPSTDTQYF.

This clone was found a few times. One end of the junction does not line up with germline, which may come from a read error. The V call is TRBV15, the J call TRBJ2-4, with 8 bases lining up with TRBD1. The CDR3 has 13 residues. In germline, CDR1 is LNHNV, CDR2 YYDKDF (reference sequence). DNA of the CDR3: TGTGCCACCAGCAGAGAGAGGGAGACAGGGGTAGACTTC. It yields the protein CATSRERETGVDF.

This clone was observed a few times. The genes are TRBV7-2 and TRBJ2-4, with D possibly TRBD2 on 6 matching bases. The V end lost 1 base, the J end lost 8 bases, and 21 bases lay between the germline ends. Germline values: CDR1 SGHTA, CDR2 FQGNSA. The length of the CDR3 is 17 residues. CDR3 sequence reads: CASSLDPRLVSVDIQYF. For the CDR3, the DNA is TGTGCCAGCAGCTTAGACCCTCGACTAGTTTCGGTGGACATTCAGTACTTC.

This chain connects TRBV29-1 to TRBJ2-3; D gene uncertain. V was shortened by 1 base and J by 12 bases, with 8 bases between the two germline ends. CDR3 length: 10 amino acids. The germline gives CDR1 SQVTM, CDR2 ANQGSEA. In DNA form, the CDR3 reads TGCAGCGTTGAAGTGGGCGGACAGTATTTT. This translates into CSVEVGGQYF.

The CDR3 nucleotides are TGCGCCAGCAGCCCCGGCGCGGGCTACGAGCAGTACTTC. As protein: CASSPGAGYEQYF. The chain links TRBV4-1 to TRBJ2-7; tentative D call: TRBD2 (5 bases). Deletions cut 4 bases from V and 3 bases from J, with 10 bases between. The length of the CDR3 is 13 residues. Germline loops: CDR1 MGHRA, CDR2 YSYEKL.

The chain couples TRBV11-1 to TRBJ2-1; D gene unclear. The CDR3 extends over 13 amino acids. CDR1 and CDR2 from the germline V gene are SGHAT and FQDESV (reference sequence). V gave up 8 bases and J gave up 12 bases, with 20 bases separating them. CDR3: CASRSGPANGQFF. As DNA, the CDR3 is TGTGCCAGCCGCTCTGGTCCGGCAAACGGGCAGTTCTTC.

This clone was recorded a few times. J is TRBJ2-7 and V is TRBV4-3; possible D gene TRBD2, 5 bases. The CDR3 runs to 16 residues. The germline V gene encodes CDR1 LGHNA and CDR2 YSLEER. V gave up 0 bases and J gave up 2 bases, with 14 bases separating them. CDR3 nucleotides: TGCGCCAGCAGCCAAGAGCCGGGGTCAGGAGCCTACGAGCAGTACTTC. This translates into CASSQEPGSGAYEQYF.

The chain joins TRBV5-1 to TRBJ2-7; no clear D. V lost 0 bases and J 0 bases, leaving 7 bases between the germline ends. The CDR3 runs to 14 residues. Germline V gives CDR1 SGHRS, CDR2 YFSETQ. The CDR3 reads CASSLEATSYEQYF. In DNA, the CDR3 is TGCGCCAGCAGCTTGGAGGCTACCTCCTACGAGCAGTACTTC.

The chain couples TRBV4-1 to TRBJ1-2; 7 nucleotides match TRBD1. This CDR3 has 14 amino acids. Looked up from germline, CDR1 is MGHRA and CDR2 is YSYEKL. The V and J ends lost 0 bases and 3 bases, in that order; junction bases with no gene match: 1. The CDR3 sequence: CASSQDQGDYGYTF. CDR3 DNA sequence: TGCGCCAGCAGCCAAGATCAGGGGGACTATGGCTACACCTTC.

This chain uses TRBV10-3 with TRBJ2-3, with TRBD2 identical over 16 bases. J lost 5 bases, V lost 5 bases, and 13 bases had no gene match. The CDR3 is made up of 19 amino acids. In germline, CDR1 is ENHRY, CDR2 SYGVKD. CDR3 DNA: TGTGCCATCAGTACCCCCGAGGGACTAGCGGGGGGGCCTGTAGATACGCAGTATTTT. This sequence encodes CAISTPEGLAGGPVDTQYF.

The genes are TRBV4-2 and TRBJ1-2, with D possibly matching TRBD1 (6 bases). CDR3 length: 15 amino acids. V was cut by 4 bases and J by 0 bases, with 12 bases left in between. Germline values: CDR1 LGHNA, CDR2 YNFKEQ. CDR3 protein: CASSPRGRANYGYTF. For the CDR3, the DNA is TGTGCCAGCAGCCCACGGGGGCGGGCTAACTATGGCTACACCTTC.

This clone has only one observation. The chain has TRBV13 and TRBJ2-7; 8 bases align to TRBD2. Germline assignment: CDR1 PRHDT and CDR2 FYEKMQ (reference sequence). J gave up 2 bases and V 3 bases, and 9 bases lay outside the gene matches. This CDR3 spans 16 amino acids. DNA for the CDR3: TGTGCCAGCAGCTTGGGCTGGCGGGGGGAAACCTACGAGCAGTACTTC. Its protein is CASSLGWRGETYEQYF.

Comments on this clone: The same CDR3 is also encoded by other DNA sequences in this sample. The chain employs TRBV5-6 and TRBJ2-7, with D perhaps TRBD1 or TRBD2 (5 bases each). Germline CDR1 reads SGHDT; CDR2 reads YYEEEE. Trimming pared 4 bases from V and 0 bases from J, leaving 11 bases between. This CDR3 has 14 amino acids. This CDR3 is CASSLGTASYEQYF. CDR3 DNA sequence: TGTGCCAGCAGCCTCGGGACGGCCTCCTACGAGCAGTACTTC.

The chain uses TRBV5-6 and TRBJ2-7, with D maybe TRBD1 (6 bases). V lost 4 bases and J 4 bases, leaving 12 bases between the germline ends. Germline CDR1 and CDR2: SGHDT and YYEEEE. This CDR3 region has 13 residues. CDR3 protein: CASSHTGTYEQYF. The CDR3 DNA reads as TGTGCCAGCAGCCACACAGGGACGTACGAGCAGTACTTC. Using reference TRBV5-6 and TRBJ2-7 for the parts outside the CDR3, the full variable domain is DAGVTQSPTHLIKTRGQQVTLRCSPKSGHDTVSWYQQALGQGPQFIFQYYEEEERQRGNFPDRFSGHQFPNYSSELNVNALLLGDSALYLCASSHTGTYEQYFGPGTRLTVT.

The chain recombines TRBV4-3 with TRBJ2-1; TRBD2 is a possible D gene (6 bases). V was cut by 0 bases and J by 5 bases, with 11 bases left in between. CDR3 length: 15 residues. Looked up from germline, CDR1 is LGHNA and CDR2 is YSLEER. The CDR3 coding sequence is TGCGCCAGCAGCCAAGAGGGCGGGGCGGACAATGAGCAGTTCTTC. Translating gives CASSQEGGADNEQFF.

This clone is large in the sample. The chain uses TRBV7-6 and TRBJ2-5, with D possibly matching TRBD2 (6 bases). Deletions cut 5 bases from V and 4 bases from J, with 14 bases between. Germline CDR1 is SGHVS and CDR2 is FNYEAQ. This CDR3 spans 14 amino acids. The CDR3 protein is CASSPDGTSETQYF. The CDR3 nucleotides are TGTGCCAGCAGCCCTGACGGGACTTCAGAGACCCAGTACTTC.

The gene calls are TRBV29-1 and TRBJ2-3; TRBD2 matches 8 bases. With V trimmed by 8 bases and J by 1 base, 5 bases remained unmatched. The CDR3 runs 13 residues. Germline assignment: CDR1 SQVTM and CDR2 ANQGSEA. This CDR3 reads CSYAGGRTDTQYF. The CDR3 nucleotides are TGCAGCTACGCGGGGGGCCGCACAGATACGCAGTATTTT.

CDR3 sequence: CASSFPRGSTDTQYF. CDR3 bases: TGTGCCAGCAGCTTCCCCCGGGGTAGCACAGATACGCAGTATTTT. The gene calls are TRBV5-6 and TRBJ2-3, with D possibly TRBD2 on 5 matching bases. V gave up 2 bases and J gave up 0 bases, with 10 bases separating them. Germline V gene sequence: CDR1 SGHDT, CDR2 YYEEEE. The CDR3 contains 15 residues.

This clone is a singleton in its sample. The chain combines TRBV18 with TRBJ1-2; tentatively, D is TRBD1 (5 bases). The V gene's germline CDR1 is KGHSH and CDR2 LQKENI. The CDR3 has 11 residues. Between the trimmed V and J ends, which lost 6 bases and 11 bases, there was a span of 13 bases. The CDR3 nucleotides are TGTGCCAGCTCCGGGACGGCGACTTACACCTTC. Translating gives CASSGTATYTF.

CDR3 DNA sequence: TGTGCCAGCAGCTTTTTGGGCGGCTACAATGAGCAGTTCTTC. Translating it yields CASSFLGGYNEQFF. V usage is TRBV5-4 and J usage is TRBJ2-1, with D unresolved. Per the germline V gene, CDR1 is SGHNT and CDR2 is YYREEE (reference sequence). Trimming removed 2 bases at V and 3 bases at J, with 9 bases between. The CDR3 has 14 residues.

The chain has TRBV29-1 and TRBJ2-7, with D possibly being TRBD1 (6 bases). From germline, CDR1 is SQVTM and CDR2 ANQGSEA. Trimming shortened V by 6 bases and J by 7 bases, and 16 bases separated the two germline ends. The length of the CDR3 is 12 residues. Here the CDR3 reads CSVTDRSWEQYF. CDR3 in DNA: TGCAGCGTCACCGACAGGTCCTGGGAGCAGTACTTC.